This TCR beta chain stems from a study of vaccination effects on CD4 cells after COVID-19 (dated 2022 in TCRdb). About the full investigation: Across the study, the median time from the second dose to post-vaccine sampling was 72 days (range 14 to 241). The Oncomine TCR Beta short-read assay on an Illumina iSeq 100 was used to sequence cultures from other donors in the study. SARS-CoV-2 spike-specific CD4+ TCR repertoires were compared before and after mRNA vaccination in COVID-19 convalescent patients and in infection-naive vaccine recipients. The full study included ten to eleven COVID-19 convalescent patients and several SARS-CoV-2-naive healthy vaccine recipients. Broader findings and caveats from the paper: Among healthy vaccine recipients, nearly all vaccine-induced clones were SARS-CoV-2 mono-reactive, and just 1 of 255 was cross-reactive with common cold coronaviruses. Both infection-induced and vaccine-induced clones contracted markedly at late post-vaccination timepoints, which is consistent with waning T cell responses. Only a small number of convalescent patients were included, and no early post-infection timepoints were available, which limited the study.

Receptor amplification or capture employed the immunoSEQ multiplex PCR assay. TCR beta CDR3 sequencing was performed on DNA from the cultured, isolated CD4+ T cells. As for the original processing: Non-productive TCR sequences were discarded, and reads were trimmed to the CDR3 region, with only CDR3s of 7 or more amino acids retained. The MANAFEST web app was used to pick out antigen-specific clonotypes by comparing their expansion in peptide wells with that in reference cultures. To be called positive, a clone needed expansion at FDR<0.05 compared with the reference and with all other wells, an odds ratio greater than 5, and a frequency greater than 0.1% in two replicate wells. A clonotype was defined as cross-reactive if the clonotype was significantly expanded both in SARS-CoV-2 spike wells and in at least one common cold coronavirus spike condition. CDR3 similarity was assessed by Levenshtein distance with the stringdist R package, and unrooted trees were built with ape in R 3.6.1. The table was pulled from immuneACCESS by TCRdb, which kept in-frame rearrangements only. Such tables lose some clones; where checked, under half of the loss comes from unresolved V genes, and the rest has no known cause. D and trimming were read from the DNA, whereas the V and J calls and clone size are those reported in that table. The sample table holds under 35,000 clones, of which about 69% were seen once. The ten largest clones capture around 9% of the sample.

In the ViraFEST assay, PBMC were stimulated with viral peptide pools, and TCR sequencing was then used to find antigen-specific CD4+ T cell clonotypes based on their expansion. After less than eleven days of culture, CD4+ T cells were isolated with the EasySep CD4+ T cell isolation kit. Two doses of either the BNT162b2 or the mRNA-1273 mRNA SARS-CoV-2 vaccine were administered to participants. Healthy vaccine recipients had no prior SARS-CoV-2 infection, confirmed by negative nucleocapsid antibodies before and after vaccination. Two million PBMC per well were cultured in IMDM with about 5% human AB serum, around 10 IU/ml IL-2 and gentamicin, plus 10 ug/ml peptides. On days 3 and 7, half of the culture medium was replaced with fresh IL-2-containing medium. Unless noted otherwise, every peptide stimulation condition was cultured in triplicate wells. PBMC were separated from whole blood using Ficoll-Paque Plus gradient centrifugation and were then either cryopreserved at -140C or used fresh. The overlapping peptide pools covered the spike proteins of SARS-CoV-2 as well as those of the common cold coronaviruses HCoV-NL63, HCoV-OC43 and HCoV-229E. Genomic DNA was extracted from cultured CD4+ T cells with the QIAamp micro DNA kit.

The germline V gene provides CDR1 KGHDR and CDR2 SFDVKD. V trim: 5 bases; J trim: 10 bases; unmatched bases: 5. The CDR3 starts with the cysteine, ends with the phenylalanine, and has 13 residues. The kept DNA is CDR3 alone, 39 bases in frame from the first base. In its sample, this clone was seen a few times. Its antigen target is currently unknown. Per-base quality was not reported, and no clone a single base away is much larger than it. This TCR was recovered from a human donor who received a COVID-19 vaccine. The sequence links TRBV24-1 to TRBJ2-1, and 9 bases in between align with TRBD2. The sequenced sample was CD4+ T cells from PBMCs cultured with HCoV-NL63 spike peptides, obtained after COVID-19 vaccination. Interpreted using the paper, the cell subset or site label stands for: HCoV-NL63 spike overlapping peptide pool stimulation. The sequenced DNA: TGTGCCACCAGTGGGGCCGCGGGAGGGGAGCAGTTCTTC. The encoded protein is CATSGAAGGEQFF.